One sample yielded the 19 T cell receptor beta chains listed below, sequenced in a study of OX40 agonist ivuxolimab in advanced cancers. TCRdb's table, derived via immunoSEQ multiplex PCR, lists solely in-frame clones and lacks some. The sample has 40,000 or so clones, around 88% seen once. The sequences come from CD4+ or CD8+ T cells sorted from blood, collected in a trial of the OX40 agonist ivuxolimab. These TCRs come from an adult with an advanced solid tumor such as melanoma, head and neck, liver or kidney cancer.

V is TRBV30 and J is TRBJ1-1; 7 bases are shared with TRBD1. CDR1 and CDR2 (germline): GTSNPN, SVGIG (reference sequence). Trimming at V came to 1 base and at J to 5 bases, leaving 10 bases not matched to a gene. The CDR3 runs to 15 residues. The DNA of the CDR3 is TGTGCCTGGAGTGACACGCGGACAGGAAGGACTGAAGCTTTCTTT. Encoded protein: CAWSDTRTGRTEAFF.

The V gene is TRBV7-9, the J gene TRBJ2-7; 9 bases fit TRBD1. Germline lookup yields CDR1 SEHNR and CDR2 FQNEAQ (reference sequence). V lost 3 bases, J lost 1 base, and 4 bases stayed unmatched. CDR3 length equals 15 residues. CDR3 loop: CASSFSGQGSYEQYF. The CDR3 bases are TGTGCCAGCAGCTTTTCGGGACAGGGATCCTACGAGCAGTACTTC. The whole variable domain, filled in from reference TRBV7-9 and TRBJ2-7, reads DTGVSQNPRHKITKRGQNVTFRCDPISEHNRLYWYRQTLGQGPEFLTYFQNEAQLEKSRLLSDRFSAERPKGSFSTLEIQRTEQGDSAMYLCASSFSGQGSYEQYFGPGTRLTVT.

V gene TRBV5-1 combines with J gene TRBJ2-5; D uncertain. The CDR3 sequence is 13 residues long. Germline V gives CDR1 SGHRS, CDR2 YFSETQ. Trimming stripped 1 base from V and 2 bases from J, with 6 bases between. CDR3 sequence (DNA): TGCGCCAGCAGCTTGAGTCAGCAAGAGACCCAGTACTTC. It specifies CASSLSQQETQYF.

This clone was observed once. V gene TRBV10-1 combines with J gene TRBJ2-7, with D uncertain. The CDR3 is 13 residues long. Germline assignment: CDR1 WNHNN and CDR2 SYGVQD (reference sequence). Trimming stripped 0 bases from V and 5 bases from J, with 8 bases between. The CDR3 sequence: CASSESGPHEQYF. The DNA of the CDR3 is TGCGCCAGCAGTGAGTCAGGACCTCACGAGCAGTACTTC.

The rearrangement links TRBV20-1 to TRBJ2-3; D unclear. Germline V gives CDR1 DFQATT, CDR2 SNEGSKA (reference sequence). CDR3 length: 11 amino acids. CDR3 bases: TGCAGCCCCACTAGCACAGATACGCAGTATTTT. Translating gives CSPTSTDTQYF.

This rearrangement joins TRBV18 to TRBJ2-5; 14 bases are shared with TRBD2. CDR1 is KGHSH and CDR2 is LQKENI in the germline V gene. CDR3 size: 18 residues. J was trimmed by 3 bases and V by 5 bases; bases with no gene match: 11. The CDR3 DNA is TGTGCCAGCTCATCACAAGCTCCGGGACTAGCGGGAGAAGAGACCCAGTACTTC. Its translation is CASSSQAPGLAGEETQYF.

The J gene is TRBJ2-3, the V gene TRBV30, with D perhaps matching TRBD1 (5 bases). Germline V lookup: CDR1 GTSNPN, CDR2 SVGIG (reference sequence). CDR3 length: 13 residues. V dropped 2 bases and J dropped 2 bases, with 8 bases sitting between them. In DNA form, the CDR3 reads TGTGCCTGGAGTAGGGGCTCCACAGATACGCAGTATTTT. This gives the protein CAWSRGSTDTQYF.

J is TRBJ2-5 and V is TRBV7-7; D is unresolved. Trimming stripped 2 bases from V and 2 bases from J, with 6 bases between. The CDR3 runs 13 residues. The germline CDR1 and CDR2 sequences are SSHAT and FNYEAQ (reference sequence). The CDR3 protein is CASSLRQQETQYF. The CDR3 bases are TGTGCCAGCAGCTTACGGCAGCAAGAGACCCAGTACTTC.

The CDR3 reads CASSLAGPLGDTQYF. The CDR3 DNA sequence: TGTGCCAGCAGTTTAGCCGGACCGCTAGGAGATACGCAGTATTTT. V is TRBV28 and J is TRBJ2-3, with D uncertain. CDR1 is MDHEN, CDR2 SYDVKM, per germline. The V gene lost 2 bases and the J gene lost 5 bases, with 14 bases spanning the gap. The CDR3 is 15 residues long.

This rearrangement joins TRBV19 to TRBJ1-3; 8 nucleotides match TRBD1. Trimming removed 5 bases from V and 4 bases from J; junction bases left unmatched: 7. The length of the CDR3 is 15 residues. Germline values: CDR1 LNHDA, CDR2 SQIVND (reference sequence). CDR3 nucleotides: TGTGCCAGTAGTGTAAGGACAGGGATCGGAAACACCATATATTTT. This encodes CASSVRTGIGNTIYF. The entire variable domain, with the rest obtained from reference TRBV19 and TRBJ1-3, is as follows: DGGITQSPKYLFRKEGQNVTLSCEQNLNHDAMYWYRQDPGQGLRLIYYSQIVNDFQKGDIAEGYSVSREKKESFPLTVTSAQKNPTAFYLCASSVRTGIGNTIYFGEGSWLTVV.

V gene TRBV5-5 combines with J gene TRBJ1-2, with 9 bases that match TRBD1. CDR1 and CDR2 from the germline V gene are SGHKS and YYEKEE (reference sequence). V lost 0 bases to trimming and J lost 6 bases; unmatched junction nucleotides: 3. This CDR3 comprises 14 residues. This chain's CDR3 is CASSLEGQGHGYTF. The CDR3 region has the DNA TGTGCCAGCAGCTTGGAGGGACAGGGTCATGGCTACACCTTC. The full variable domain, in which reference TRBV5-5 and TRBJ1-2 provide the parts outside the CDR3, is DAGVTQSPTHLIKTRGQQVTLRCSPISGHKSVSWYQQVLGQGPQFIFQYYEKEERGRGNFPDRFSARQFPNYSSELNVNALLLGDSALYLCASSLEGQGHGYTFGSGTRLTVV.

This clone was counted a few times. This chain connects TRBV29-1 to TRBJ1-1; 10 nucleotides align to TRBD1. The junction had 9 bases not matched to a gene; V was cut back by 6 bases and J by 5 bases. This CDR3 is 14 amino acids long. Germline V CDR1 and CDR2: SQVTM, ANQGSEA. The CDR3 bases are TGCAGCGTCCGGACAGGGGGTAGGTCGACTGAAGCTTTCTTT. Translating gives CSVRTGGRSTEAFF.

The CDR3 spells CASSIAPKEPDTQYF. CDR3 nucleotides: TGTGCCAGTAGTATAGCCCCAAAAGAACCAGATACGCAGTATTTT. The chain uses TRBV19 and TRBJ2-3; D is undetermined. The length of the CDR3 is 15 residues. The V and J ends lost 1 base and 4 bases respectively, with 12 bases between them. Germline CDR1 LNHDA, CDR2 SQIVND (reference sequence).

This chain links TRBV6-5 with TRBJ2-7; perhaps TRBD2 as D (6 bases). The germline V and J ends were trimmed by 2 bases and 12 bases, with 11 bases remaining between them. The CDR3 totals 11 residues. The germline CDR1 and CDR2 sequences are MNHEY and SVGAGI. CDR3 sequence reads: CASSYDGGSYF. In nucleotides, the CDR3 is TGTGCCAGCAGTTACGACGGGGGATCGTACTTC.

J is TRBJ2-2 and V is TRBV30; 12 bases match TRBD2. V dropped 4 bases and J dropped 5; count of bases not matched to a gene: 2. The length of the CDR3 is 14 residues. Germline V CDR1 and CDR2: GTSNPN, SVGIG (reference sequence). CDR3 residues: CAWTGLAGTGELFF. The DNA for the CDR3 is TGTGCCTGGACCGGACTAGCGGGGACCGGGGAGCTGTTTTTT. The whole variable domain, filled in from reference TRBV30 and TRBJ2-2, reads SQTIHQWPATLVQPVGSPLSLECTVEGTSNPNLYWYRQAAGRGLQLLFYSVGIGQISSEVPQNLSASRPQDRQFILSSKKLLLSDSGFYLCAWTGLAGTGELFFGEGSRLTVL.

The V gene is TRBV12-5, the J gene TRBJ1-6; D remains ambiguous. Germline V CDR1 and CDR2: LGHNT, FRNRAP. V gave up 1 base and J gave up 10 bases, with 8 bases separating them. The CDR3 covers 13 residues. CDR3 sequence: CASGLGGRSPLHF. The CDR3 nucleotides read TGTGCTAGTGGTTTGGGGGGTAGGTCACCCCTCCACTTT. Together with reference TRBV12-5 and TRBJ1-6, the CDR3 gives the full variable domain: DARVTQTPRHKVTEMGQEVTMRCQPILGHNTVFWYRQTMMQGLELLAYFRNRAPLDDSGMPKDRFSAEMPDATLATLKIQPSEPRDSAVYFCASGLGGRSPLHFGNGTRLTVT.

V and J are TRBV2 and TRBJ2-5, with TRBD2 identical over 8 bases. The CDR3 totals 14 residues. CDR1 and CDR2 (germline): SNHLY, FYNNEI. J lost 0 bases, V lost 7 bases, and 4 bases had no gene match. In nucleotides, the CDR3 is TGTGCCAGCAACAGACTAGCGCACCAAGAGACCCAGTACTTC. It yields the protein CASNRLAHQETQYF.

This chain connects TRBV19 to TRBJ1-1; D call uncertain. This CDR3 has 13 amino acids. Per the germline V gene, CDR1 is LNHDA and CDR2 is SQIVND (reference sequence). V lost 1 base and J lost 3, with 6 bases in between. The CDR3 protein is CASSIVVDTEAFF. The CDR3 DNA is TGTGCCAGTAGTATAGTAGTGGACACTGAAGCTTTCTTT.

The chain is built from TRBV2 and TRBJ1-3, with D unresolved. The germline CDR1 and CDR2 sequences are SNHLY and FYNNEI. This CDR3 is 13 amino acids long. Trimming stripped 5 bases from V and 4 bases from J, with 9 bases between. CDR3 coding DNA: TGTGCCAGCAGTCTACGGGTCGGAAACACCATATATTTT. Its translation: CASSLRVGNTIYF.